This T cell receptor (beta chain) came from a study of T cell responses to AZD1222 COVID-19 vaccine (dated by TCRdb to about 2021). In the study overall: AZD1222 recipients with second doses at about 4 weeks or about 12 weeks were pooled, because spike-specific TCR depth and breadth did not differ between schedules. TCR sequencing was performed for roughly 250 trial participants, of whom 200 to 220 were given two doses of AZD1222 and roughly 25 were given two doses of MenACWY control vaccine. Trial participants were enrolled by age into subgroups of 18-55, 56-69 and 70-plus years, and around 140, 26 and 57 TCR-sequenced participants, respectively, were included in these subgroups. Findings and caveats that apply to the study as a whole: Epitopes outside the regions mutated in the B.1.351 and B.1.1.7 variants were reportedly recognized by nearly half of the unique spike-specific TCRs. Conclusions about previously exposed vaccinees are limited because only six or seven AZD1222 recipients were SARS-CoV-2 seropositive at baseline. Spike-specific TCR breadth and depth rose significantly after two AZD1222 doses compared with day 0 and with MenACWY recipients. Participants were mostly white British, with more females than males. The authors suggested clonal diversity may have been underestimated. In the small 56-69-year group, the increase in depth fell short of significance, most likely because of low power. Because no samples from the day 14 peak response were available, repertoires could be characterized only after the peak T cell response. The vaccine-associated CD4 TCRs covered the entire spike protein, and the dominant responses fell in regions 160-218 and 743-854.

What this sample's time point label stands for: baseline before first vaccination. The vaccinee samples were drawn from two UK trials, COV001 and COV002, one of which was a single-blind randomized controlled phase 2/3 trial testing AZD1222 (ChAdOx1 nCoV-19) in healthy adults. Trial participant PBMC samples were collected at day 0 and day 28 after the second dose for TCRbeta chain sequencing. The CDR3 regions of human TCRbeta chains were subjected to immunosequencing. The original pipeline was this. TCRs in the repertoires were compared against a reference library of SARS-CoV-2-specific TCRs that had been generated with the MIRA antigen-specificity platform. Breadth meant the fraction of unique TCRs that were SARS-CoV-2-associated, whereas depth meant the fraction of total T cells that were SARS-CoV-2-associated. Using the MIRA data, every spike-specific TCR was mapped to the spike region that the TCR reacted to and assigned to either a CD4 or a CD8 class. Log10-transformed breadth and depth values were compared by one-way ANOVA with Sidak's multiple comparisons tests. The immuneACCESS repertoire file appears here via TCRdb, limited to in-frame rearrangements. These files lack a portion of the clones; in checked studies, under half of the deficit traces to unresolved V genes, and the cause of the others is not known. The V and J calls and the clone size are those of that table, but D and trimming were determined from the DNA. The sample table contains approximately 120,000 clones; only one count was recorded for 90% of them. The ten largest clones capture roughly 7.8% of the sample.

Counted from cysteine to phenylalanine, this CDR3 has 16 amino acids. Kept here is only the CDR3 DNA, which spans 48 bases and is read in frame from base 1. Trimming leaves V shorter by 2 bases and J shorter by 4 bases, with the junction holding 3 bases beyond the gene matches. Based on the germline V gene, the CDR1 and CDR2 sequences are MNHEY and SVGAGI. In the case of this clone: The specificity of this receptor is unknown. No much larger clonotype is one base removed from it; base qualities were not supplied.

The starting material was peripheral blood, obtained on day 0 of AZD1222 vaccination. The rearrangement combines TRBV6-5 with TRBJ2-7; TRBD2 lines up with 15 middle nucleotides. The clonotype was recovered from an adult in good health. The CDR3: CASSYRTSGRAYEQYF. The DNA sequence is as follows: TGTGCCAGCAGTTACCGGACTAGCGGGAGGGCTTACGAGCAGTACTTC.